A selection of T cell receptor beta chains follows, all from one sample in a study of blood T cell repertoires in COVID-19. Using immunoSEQ multiplex PCR, the repertoire was profiled, and TCRdb retains in-frame clones only, with some absent. The data contain fewer than 250,000 clones, about 83% of them singletons. Sequenced sample: peripheral blood. The receptors here all came from a human donor in a cohort sampled during active COVID-19. The CDR3 runs from the conserved cysteine through the conserved F or W. The order of the fields is V gene, clone size, D gene, J gene, CDR3 protein, CDR3 DNA. D genes are given only for firm matches. Only some rows state a clone size, as once, few, many or a class for expanded clones.

TRBV3-1/TRBV3-2	once	NA	TRBJ1-2	CASSQGRLGYTF	TGTGCCAGCAGCCAGGGCCGGCTAGGCTACACCTTC
TRBV6-1	NA	NA	TRBJ2-5	CASSEWGGAGETQYF	TGTGCCAGCAGTGAATGGGGGGGGGCCGGGGAGACCCAGTACTTC
TRBV3-1/TRBV3-2	NA	NA	TRBJ2-7	CASSRLYEQYF	TGTGCCAGCAGCCGCCTATACGAGCAGTACTTC
TRBV12-3/TRBV12-4	NA	NA	TRBJ2-7	CASSFKEGIKYF	TGTGCCAGCAGTTTTAAGGAGGGGATAAAGTACTTC
TRBV18	NA	NA	TRBJ1-3	CASSPPPPSSSGNTIYF	TGTGCCAGCTCACCACCTCCCCCGTCCAGCTCTGGAAACACCATATATTTT
TRBV5-4	once	NA	TRBJ2-2	CASSTEDILAGELFF	TGTGCCAGCAGCACGGAGGATATTCTGGCCGGGGAGCTGTTTTTT
TRBV19	NA	TRBD1	TRBJ2-3	CANSTGQGADTQYF	TGTGCCAATAGCACGGGACAGGGGGCGGATACGCAGTATTTT
TRBV11-2	NA	TRBD2	TRBJ2-2	CASSSLAGGAGELFF	TGTGCCAGCAGCTCCCTAGCGGGAGGGGCCGGGGAGCTGTTTTTT
TRBV6-1	once	NA	TRBJ2-3	CASSELKSSTDTQYF	TGTGCCAGCAGTGAACTAAAGAGTTCCACAGATACGCAGTATTTT
TRBV5-1	NA	NA	TRBJ2-7	CASSLARTASYEQYF	TGCGCCAGCAGCTTGGCCCGGACAGCAAGCTACGAGCAGTACTTC
TRBV27	NA	NA	TRBJ2-5	CASSRWQGVETQYF	TGTGCCAGCAGTCGGTGGCAGGGCGTAGAGACCCAGTACTTC
TRBV9	NA	TRBD2	TRBJ2-5	CASSPSDGGKGETQYF	TGTGCCAGCAGCCCCTCTGACGGGGGGAAAGGAGAGACCCAGTACTTC
TRBV28	NA	NA	TRBJ2-5	CASGPRGLAGSQYF	TGTGCCAGCGGCCCTAGGGGGCTGGCGGGGTCCCAGTACTTC